The text below deals with one T cell receptor beta chain. Its specificity is unknown. The CDR3 is 14 residues long. Germline CDR1 and CDR2: SGHRS and YFSETQ. V was cut by 6 bases and J by 7 bases, with 18 bases left in between. This sample is drawn from a study of cytotoxic CD8 clonotypes in ibrutinib-treated CLL. Overall study results and limits: Patients had baseline clonality above age-matched healthy donors, and this clonality moved with circulating CD8+ T-cell counts. Having risen at ibrutinib response, clonality had fallen back toward baseline by progression.

Clones were sequenced by immunoSEQ multiplex PCR, and TCRdb holds only the in-frame ones, with some missing. This sample has about 160,000 clones; 81% occur once, and the top ten carry over 2%. This receptor was identified in a human donor with chronic lymphocytic leukemia. The genes are TRBV5-1 and TRBJ2-3, with D possibly TRBD2 on 7 matching bases. This specimen consisted of PBMCs, obtained after 12 months of ibrutinib treatment. The CDR3 loop reads CASTVGGQGNTQYF. CDR3 DNA: TGCGCCAGCACCGTCGGGGGGCAGGGGAATACGCAGTATTTT.